The 29 T cell receptor beta chains in this list originate from one sample, sequenced in a study of vaccination and CD4 T cells after COVID-19 (dated by TCRdb to between 2022 and 2023). Antigens of these TCRs are unknown. The meaning of the sample's treatment or condition label: approximately nine-day PBMC culture with coronavirus spike peptide pools or control peptides (ViraFEST assay). The library relied on PCR. This sample was sequenced with an Illumina iSeq 100. TCR sequencing of DNA from cultured CD4+ T cells used the Oncomine TCR Beta short-read assay at the Johns Hopkins FTIC core. The raw public reads went through TCRdb reprocessing: fastp at Q25, MiXCR clone calling, in-frame beta chains kept. Rows are unified per CDR3 protein, each entry keeping the most common DNA and genes. This sample lists just over 14,000 distinct CDR3 sequences; 40% to 60% were detected once. Jointly, the top ten make up roughly 7.6% of the sample.

Sequenced: CD4+ T cells from blood, cultured in vitro. The receptor source for this set is a human donor who had recovered from COVID-19.

This clonotype was seen only a few times. The chain combines TRBV12-3 or TRBV12-4 with TRBJ2-2; D gene uncertain. V dropped 8 bases and J dropped 6 bases, with 10 bases sitting between them. CDR3 size: 12 residues. The CDR3 DNA follows: TGTGCCAGCCGGGTGGAAGCCGGGGAGCTGTTTTTT. Its protein product is CASRVEAGELFF.

The chain uses TRBV20-1 and TRBJ2-1; 11 bases fit TRBD2. CDR3 length: 17 residues. V was clipped by 0 bases and J by 4 bases; unmatched bases: 8. Germline-derived CDR1 and CDR2 are DFQATT and SNEGSKA (reference sequence). CDR3 protein: CSARDGPGLAAYNEQFF. The CDR3 DNA is TGCAGTGCTAGAGATGGCCCGGGACTAGCGGCTTACAATGAGCAGTTCTTC.

This chain uses TRBV12-3 or TRBV12-4 with TRBJ2-3, with 8 bases identical to TRBD2. V lost 3 bases and J lost 2; bases outside the gene matches: 4. The CDR3 loop spans 15 amino acids. The CDR3 is CASSFGGRSTDTQYF. DNA of the CDR3: TGTGCCAGCAGTTTCGGCGGGAGGTCCACAGATACGCAGTATTTT.

The chain couples TRBV7-3 to TRBJ2-3; TRBD2 matches at 7 bases. The J segment lost 6 bases and the V segment lost 4 bases, leaving 10 bases of the junction unmatched. There are 15 residues in the CDR3. Germline V CDR1 and CDR2: SGHTA, FQGTGA. For the CDR3, the DNA is TGTGCCAGCAGCTCACTAGCGCCTGGGGACGATACGCAGTATTTT. This encodes CASSSLAPGDDTQYF.

The gene calls are TRBV6-2 or TRBV6-3 and TRBJ1-2; D gene unclear. V was trimmed by 2 bases and J by 1 base, leaving 8 bases between them. CDR1 and CDR2 from the germline V gene are MNHEY and SVGEGT. The CDR3 sequence is 14 residues long. The CDR3 is CASSYETDNYGYTF. The CDR3 region has the DNA TGTGCCAGCAGTTACGAGACGGATAACTATGGCTACACCTTC.

The genes are TRBV21-1 and TRBJ1-5. TRBV21-1 is given as a pseudogene. This CDR3 is built from 13 residues. The CDR3 sequence: CASPRRTHQPQHF. The CDR3, as DNA: TGTGCCAGCCCTAGACGGACCCATCAGCCCCAGCATTTT.

A note on this clonotype: At one boundary the junction diverges from the germline segment, which might be a read error. The chain links TRBV6-4 to TRBJ1-5, with D perhaps TRBD1 (6 bases). Germline lookup yields CDR1 MRHNA and CDR2 SNTAGT. This CDR3 region has 13 residues. The CDR3 is CARSVEGGQPQHF. The CDR3 nucleotides read TGTGCCCGCAGTGTGGAAGGGGGTCAGCCCCAGCATTTT.

The CDR3 DNA reads as TGCAGTGCTAGACTAGTGGGAAAGGAGACCCAGTACTTC. Its protein is CSARLVGKETQYF. V usage is TRBV20-1 and J usage is TRBJ2-5; D remains unclear. Trimming stripped 2 bases from V and 5 bases from J, with 12 bases between. The CDR3 is 13 amino acids. CDR1 is DFQATT, CDR2 SNEGSKA, per germline (reference sequence).

The chain carries TRBV30 and TRBJ1-2, with D uncertain. The CDR3 contains 14 residues. V lost 4 bases and J 6 bases, leaving 18 bases between the germline ends. Per the germline V gene, CDR1 is GTSNPN and CDR2 is SVGIG (reference sequence). The DNA of the CDR3 is TGTGCCTGGACATTTCCACGCGGCGACGATGGCTACACCTTC. It specifies CAWTFPRGDDGYTF.

The chain has TRBV28 and TRBJ1-1; possibly TRBD1 for D (5 bases). CDR1 is MDHEN, CDR2 SYDVKM, per germline. The CDR3 consists of 14 residues. The V and J ends lost 7 bases and 3 bases respectively, with 15 bases between them. CDR3 sequence (DNA): TGTGCCAGCACCCGGGGCGGGGTAGACACTGAAGCTTTCTTT. This gives the protein CASTRGGVDTEAFF.

The chain joins TRBV20-1 to TRBJ2-7; D is perhaps TRBD2 (6 bases). V was shortened by 0 bases and J by 2 bases, with 14 bases between the two germline ends. Looked up from germline, CDR1 is DFQATT and CDR2 is SNEGSKA (reference sequence). The CDR3 length is 15 residues. This CDR3 is CSARDPSDLTYEQYF. The DNA of the CDR3 is TGCAGTGCTAGAGACCCTAGCGACCTTACCTACGAGCAGTACTTC.

This clonotype was counted a few times. The gene calls are TRBV7-8 and TRBJ1-5, with D tentatively TRBD1 (5 bases). CDR1 and CDR2 (germline): SGHVS, FQNEAQ. The CDR3 sequence is 15 residues long. V lost 5 bases and J lost 5, with 16 bases in between. CDR3 in amino acids: CASSRKPGNDQPQHF. Written as DNA, the CDR3 is TGTGCCAGCAGCCGAAAGCCAGGGAATGATCAGCCCCAGCATTTT.

V is TRBV27 and J is TRBJ2-5; D might be TRBD1 (5 bases). The CDR3 covers 13 residues. Trimming took off 2 bases at V and 3 bases at J, with 7 bases between the two ends. Germline V CDR1 and CDR2: MNHEY, SMNVEV (reference sequence). CDR3 in DNA: TGTGCCAGCAGTTTAGGCAGGGAAGAGACCCAGTACTTC. Encoded protein: CASSLGREETQYF.

This clonotype was observed a few times. The chain employs TRBV7-2 and TRBJ2-2, with TRBD2 matching over 7 bases. This CDR3 region has 15 residues. Trimming at V came to 6 bases and at J to 2 bases, leaving 6 bases not matched to a gene. The germline gives CDR1 SGHTA, CDR2 FQGNSA. The CDR3 loop is CASRQRLANTGELFF. The CDR3 coding sequence is TGTGCCAGCAGGCAAAGACTAGCAAACACCGGGGAGCTGTTTTTT.

This chain joins TRBV24-1 and TRBJ1-2; possibly TRBD1 for D (6 bases). The CDR3 is made up of 13 amino acids. Per the germline V gene, CDR1 is KGHDR and CDR2 is SFDVKD. V lost 6 bases and J 3 bases, leaving 10 bases between the germline ends. The CDR3 nucleotides read TGTGCCACCAGTCAACAGGGATACTATGGCTACACCTTC. Translating it yields CATSQQGYYGYTF.

This clonotype was counted only a few times. The gene calls are TRBV12-3 or TRBV12-4 and TRBJ1-1, with a possible D match to TRBD1 (5 bases). This CDR3 contains 14 residues. With 6 bases removed from V and 1 base from J, the gap between germline ends came to 12 bases. CDR3 loop: CASSLLGQNTEAFF. The CDR3 DNA reads TGTGCCAGCAGCCTCTTAGGACAGAACACTGAAGCTTTCTTT.

CDR3 DNA sequence: TGTGCCAGCAGTTACCTTCAGGGTGGAACTGAAGCTTTCTTT. It encodes CASSYLQGGTEAFF. The chain carries TRBV6-5 and TRBJ1-1; D perhaps matches TRBD1 (5 bases). This CDR3 spans 14 amino acids. The V and J ends lost 2 bases and 5 bases respectively, with 12 bases between them. CDR1 and CDR2 (germline): MNHEY, SVGAGI.

V gene TRBV7-6 combines with J gene TRBJ1-4, with D tentatively TRBD1 (6 bases). The CDR3 is made up of 16 amino acids. With 2 bases removed from V and 0 bases from J, the gap between germline ends came to 10 bases. Germline V CDR1 and CDR2: SGHVS, FNYEAQ. The DNA for the CDR3 is TGTGCCAGCAGCTTACAGGGGACTGCAACTAATGAAAAACTGTTTTTT. Its protein is CASSLQGTATNEKLFF.

This clonotype appeared a few times. The chain combines TRBV6-5 with TRBJ1-3; a possible D gene is TRBD1 (5 bases). Germline assignment: CDR1 MNHEY and CDR2 SVGAGI. This CDR3 is 16 amino acids long. Between the trimmed V and J ends, which lost 0 bases and 0 bases, there was a span of 9 bases. CDR3 DNA: TGTGCCAGCAGTTACTCCGGGGCCCACTCTGGAAACACCATATATTTT. Translating gives CASSYSGAHSGNTIYF.

This rearrangement joins TRBV19 to TRBJ1-2; 9 bases map to TRBD1. With V trimmed by 7 bases and J by 6 bases, 12 bases remained unmatched. The germline gives CDR1 LNHDA, CDR2 SQIVND (reference sequence). CDR3 size: 15 residues. CDR3 region: CASTPQLGTGHGYTF. DNA for the CDR3: TGTGCCAGTACCCCACAGTTAGGGACAGGGCATGGCTACACCTTC.

The chain recombines TRBV7-2 with TRBJ2-7, with D hard to call. Germline CDR1 and CDR2: SGHTA and FQGNSA. V lost 1 base, J lost 5 bases, and 12 bases lay in between. The CDR3 covers 14 residues. CDR3 sequence reads: CASSLGSQSDEQYF. The CDR3 DNA sequence: TGTGCCAGCAGCTTAGGTAGTCAATCTGACGAGCAGTACTTC.

This clonotype is a singleton in its sample. The chain carries TRBV7-6 and TRBJ2-5; tentatively, D is TRBD1 (5 bases). The CDR3 has 15 amino acids. Trimming took 6 bases from V and 5 from J, leaving 19 bases between them. CDR1 is SGHVS and CDR2 is FNYEAQ in the germline V gene. CDR3 bases: TGTGCCAGCAGTTTGACGGCAGGGTACAGGGAGACCCAGTACTTC. This sequence encodes CASSLTAGYRETQYF.

This clonotype was observed a handful of times. This chain uses TRBV19 with TRBJ1-2; the D is unclear. V shed 1 base and J shed 3 bases, with 6 bases lying between them. In germline, CDR1 is LNHDA, CDR2 SQIVND (reference sequence). The CDR3 covers 13 residues. CDR3 bases: TGTGCCAGTAGTATAGGGATGGACTATGGCTACACCTTC. Its translation is CASSIGMDYGYTF.

V usage is TRBV7-2 and J usage is TRBJ1-3, with 7 bases identical to TRBD1. Germline CDR1 and CDR2: SGHTA and FQGNSA. This CDR3 is built from 19 residues. Unmatched junction bases numbered 13, after V lost 2 bases and J lost 0 bases. CDR3 protein: CASSLLGRTGLSSGNTIYF. CDR3 in DNA: TGTGCCAGCAGCTTATTAGGCAGGACAGGCCTCTCCTCTGGAAACACCATATATTTT. Combining the CDR3 with reference TRBV7-2 and TRBJ1-3 gives the whole variable domain GAGVSQSPSNKVTEKGKDVELRCDPISGHTALYWYRQSLGQGLEFLIYFQGNSAPDKSGLPSDRFSAERTGGSVSTLTIQRTQQEDSAVYLCASSLLGRTGLSSGNTIYFGEGSWLTVV.

This clonotype was detected only a few times. J is TRBJ1-2 and V is TRBV27; TRBD1 matches at 7 bases. Per the germline V gene, CDR1 is MNHEY and CDR2 is SMNVEV (reference sequence). The CDR3 loop spans 17 amino acids. After removal of 1 base from V and 1 base from J, the junction contained 9 bases not matched to a gene. The CDR3 spells CASSLWAGGNDNYGYTF. CDR3 nucleotides: TGTGCCAGCAGTTTATGGGCAGGGGGAAATGATAACTATGGCTACACCTTC.

The chain combines TRBV18 with TRBJ1-5; 8 bases are a match to TRBD1. The junction had 16 bases not matched to a gene; V was cut back by 3 bases and J by 3 bases. CDR1 KGHSH and CDR2 LQKENI come from the germline V gene. This CDR3 is built from 19 residues. The CDR3 here is CASSPPDRVGWRNNQPQHF. CDR3 sequence (DNA): TGTGCCAGCTCACCGCCGGACAGGGTTGGTTGGAGGAACAATCAGCCCCAGCATTTT.

This clonotype came up once. This chain joins TRBV12-3 or TRBV12-4 and TRBJ2-5; TRBD1 matches 8 bases. Trimming removed 3 bases from V and 5 bases from J; junction bases left unmatched: 8. This CDR3 has 15 residues. The CDR3 DNA reads as TGTGCCAGCAGTTTCGTACAGGGGGGTCTGGAGACCCAGTACTTC. Protein product: CASSFVQGGLETQYF.

The chain joins TRBV12-3 or TRBV12-4 to TRBJ1-1; D might be TRBD1 (5 bases). CDR3 length: 14 residues. The V end was cut by 3 bases, the J end by 11 bases, with 19 bases between. CDR3 protein: CASSFLGDGRRAFF. CDR3 sequence (DNA): TGTGCCAGCAGTTTCTTGGGGGATGGCAGGAGGGCTTTCTTT.

The chain uses TRBV20-1 and TRBJ2-7; maybe TRBD2 (6 bases). V was clipped by 6 bases and J by 2 bases, with 20 bases between them. Germline V CDR1 and CDR2: DFQATT, SNEGSKA (reference sequence). The CDR3 consists of 15 residues. CDR3 in DNA: TGCAGTGCCGGGGGAGGCTTATCCAGCCCCTACGAGCAGTACTTC. Its translation: CSAGGGLSSPYEQYF.